This TCR beta chain was captured in a study of glioma-infiltrating T cells. Points from the study as a whole: Tissue and blood shared very few CDR3 sequences. Non-neoplastic patients had below-expected tissue-blood divergence, while all gliomas exceeded expectation.

As for this clonotype: What it recognizes is unknown.

The iRepertoire nested amplicon-rescue multiplex PCR amplified TCR alpha and beta CDR3s from RNA. Tissue mRNA or PBMC total RNA, about 85-400 ng, went into one-step reverse transcription and amplification. Each CDR3 protein gets one entry after TCRdb re-called the multiplex PCR reads with MiXCR. This table has some 130,000 distinct CDR3 sequences, roughly a quarter appearing once. Germline-derived CDR1 and CDR2 are SEHNR and FQNEAQ (reference sequence). Trimming took 1 base from V and 5 from J, leaving 17 bases between them. The CDR3 loop spans 16 amino acids. Sequencing was performed on glioma tissue, nonneoplastic brain tissue, or PBMCs (not recorded which). The receptor was derived from a human donor with low-grade glioma or glioblastoma, undergoing nonglioma brain surgery, or in good health (not recorded which). The rearrangement joins TRBV7-9 to TRBJ1-1; D is ambiguous. The CDR3 here is CASSLEPQVLGTEAFF. The CDR3 DNA reads TGTGCCAGCAGCTTAGAACCTCAGGTCCTGGGGACTGAAGCTTTCTTT.